The 7 T cell receptor beta chains below come from one sample, sequenced in a study of cytomegalovirus exposure and HLA in healthy donors. The PCR made use of 60 Vbeta and 13 Jbeta primers. Profiled with immunoSEQ multiplex PCR; TCRdb holds only in-frame clones, not every one. The table includes more than 110,000 clones, about three quarters detected once. What was sequenced was PBMCs. These receptors all come from a man aged 35 to 55 in good health and CMV-seropositive.

This chain links TRBV11-2 with TRBJ2-1; maybe TRBD2 (6 bases). Trimming left V 3 bases short and J 8 bases short, with 20 bases between. This CDR3 has 16 residues. CDR1 and CDR2 (germline): SGHAT, FQNNGV. CDR3 loop: CASSLKAGTRVHEQFF. CDR3 nucleotide sequence: TGTGCCAGCAGCTTGAAGGCGGGGACCAGGGTGCATGAGCAGTTCTTC.

The chain joins TRBV19 to TRBJ1-1; 9 bases fit TRBD1. This CDR3 comprises 17 residues. Germline V gene sequence: CDR1 LNHDA, CDR2 SQIVND (reference sequence). J was trimmed by 3 bases and V by 6 bases; bases with no gene match: 14. Here the CDR3 reads CASSPLDRGSMDTEAFF. CDR3 sequence (DNA): TGTGCCAGTAGCCCACTCGACAGGGGGTCAATGGACACTGAAGCTTTCTTT.

The chain uses TRBV4-2 and TRBJ2-1; weak D call: TRBD1 (5 bases). The CDR3 runs 16 residues. V was shortened by 0 bases and J by 0 bases, with 9 bases between the two germline ends. The germline V gene encodes CDR1 LGHNA and CDR2 YNFKEQ. The chain's CDR3 is CASSQEDTSSYNEQFF. The CDR3 nucleotides read TGTGCCAGCAGCCAAGAGGACACAAGCTCCTACAATGAGCAGTTCTTC.

In its sample, this clone was seen a few times. The chain joins TRBV23-1 to TRBJ2-4, with a possible D match to TRBD1 (6 bases). TRBV23-1 is an open reading frame whose function is uncertain. V shed 1 base and J shed 0 bases, with 19 bases lying between them. The CDR3 is 19 amino acids. CDR3 region: CASSQLGTLQGLAKNIQYF. Here the CDR3 DNA reads TGCGCCAGCAGTCAATTGGGGACCCTACAGGGCCTAGCCAAAAACATTCAGTACTTC.

The genes are TRBV11-2 and TRBJ1-5; D uncertain. The ends were cut back, 5 bases at V and 6 bases at J, with 8 bases in the middle. The germline V gene encodes CDR1 SGHAT and CDR2 FQNNGV. The CDR3 covers 12 residues. The chain's CDR3 is CASSRVGQPQHF. DNA of the CDR3: TGTGCCAGCAGCCGGGTGGGTCAGCCCCAGCATTTT.

The chain couples TRBV5-4 to TRBJ1-4; no firm D call. CDR3 length equals 15 residues. Germline CDR1 and CDR2: SGHNT and YYREEE (reference sequence). V lost 4 bases and J 0 bases, leaving 10 bases between the germline ends. The CDR3: CASSPSSATNEKLFF. The DNA for the CDR3 is TGTGCCAGCAGCCCCTCGAGTGCAACTAATGAAAAACTGTTTTTT. Full variable domain (rest looked up from reference TRBV5-4 and TRBJ1-4): ETGVTQSPTHLIKTRGQQVTLRCSSQSGHNTVSWYQQALGQGPQFIFQYYREEENGRGNFPPRFSGLQFPNYSSELNVNALELDDSALYLCASSPSSATNEKLFFGSGTQLSVL.

This clone was counted a few times. The V and J genes are TRBV27 and TRBJ1-2; TRBD1 agrees at 8 bases. Germline CDR1 MNHEY, CDR2 SMNVEV (reference sequence). The J segment lost 0 bases and the V segment lost 7 bases, leaving 10 bases of the junction unmatched. This CDR3 spans 16 amino acids. Written as DNA, the CDR3 is TGTGCCAGCACCCCCAGACAGGGGTCGGCTAACTATGGCTACACCTTC. Amino acid sequence: CASTPRQGSANYGYTF.